This T cell receptor beta chain stems from a study of cytomegalovirus exposure and HLA in healthy donors. Across the study: Out of roughly 200 million T cells, an earlier analysis found some 110 million unique TCR beta sequences in total. Within an early data release were tens of millions of unique TCRs drawn from HLA-typed donors.

The PCR was carried out with 60 Vbeta primers and 13 Jbeta primers. The data were produced by immunoSEQ multiplex PCR, yet TCRdb's version contains in-frame clones alone and is incomplete. The table records 130,000 or so clones, 60% to 80% of them present only once. V lost 7 bases, J lost 9 bases, and 13 bases lay in between. This CDR3 has 12 amino acids. Germline V gene sequence: CDR1 MNHNS, CDR2 SASEGT. The chain links TRBV6-1 to TRBJ1-5, with a weak D call TRBD1 (5 bases). Sequencing used PBMCs. This clonotype was obtained from a female donor in good health and CMV-seronegative. The DNA for the CDR3 is TGTGCCAGCACCGAACTGGGGCGGCCCCAGCATTTT. This codes for CASTELGRPQHF.